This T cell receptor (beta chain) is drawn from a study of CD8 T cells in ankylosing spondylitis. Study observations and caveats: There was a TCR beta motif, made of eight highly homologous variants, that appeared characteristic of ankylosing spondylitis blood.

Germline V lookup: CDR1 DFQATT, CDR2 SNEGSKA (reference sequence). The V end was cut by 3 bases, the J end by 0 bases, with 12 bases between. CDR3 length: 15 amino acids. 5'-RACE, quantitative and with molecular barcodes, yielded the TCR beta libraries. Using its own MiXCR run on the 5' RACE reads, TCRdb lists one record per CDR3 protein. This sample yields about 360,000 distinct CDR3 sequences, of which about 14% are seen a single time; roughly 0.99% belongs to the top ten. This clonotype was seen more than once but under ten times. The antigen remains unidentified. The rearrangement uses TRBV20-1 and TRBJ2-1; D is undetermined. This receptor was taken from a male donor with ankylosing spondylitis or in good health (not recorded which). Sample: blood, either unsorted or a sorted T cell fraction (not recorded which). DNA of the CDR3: TGCAGTGCTAGCCACCCCCTGAGCTCCTACAATGAGCAGTTCTTC. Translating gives CSASHPLSSYNEQFF.